This T cell receptor (beta chain) was sequenced during a study of blood T cells in healthy people across ages. Overall study results and limits: Aged donors had fewer naive CD4+ cells and lower diversity than long-lived donors.

On this clonotype itself: The antigen is not known.

There are 12 residues in the CDR3. V lost 0 bases and J lost 11, with 10 bases in between. Per the germline V gene, CDR1 is LNHNV and CDR2 is YYDKDF (reference sequence). The authors ran a second PCR of 7 to 11 cycles using a sample-barcoded 5' primer and a J-beta primer mix. Each CDR3 protein is one row after TCRdb ran MiXCR on the 5' RACE reads. The profile covers hundreds of thousands of distinct CDR3 sequences, with over 45% appearing a single time and about 20% taken by the ten largest. Sequencing was done on a sample of blood. The genes are TRBV15 and TRBJ2-5, with a weak D call TRBD2 (5 bases). This sequence was found in a young man in good health. The CDR3 loop is CATSREAGEQYF. The CDR3 coding sequence is TGTGCCACCAGCAGAGAGGCGGGTGAGCAGTACTTC.